This TCR beta chain was recorded in a study of beta chain features in type 1 diabetes. Broader study findings: The similarity of naive, central memory and Treg TCRB repertoires appeared greater among patients than among healthy donors.

Expressed TCRB transcripts were sequenced because the isolated RNA had all been reverse transcribed beforehand. Libraries were prepared by immunoSEQ multiplex PCR; TCRdb keeps only in-frame clonotypes and omits some of them. The data hold under 900,000 clones, with about a sixth observed a single time. Trimming took off 4 bases at V and 7 bases at J, with 14 bases between the two ends. Germline CDR1 reads MNHEY; CDR2 reads SMNVEV (reference sequence). This CDR3 has 14 residues. Sorting that relied on CD45RO/CCR7/CD25/CD127/CD95/CD27 yielded CD4+ naive, central memory, regulatory and stem cell-like memory cells. All of the sorted populations showed purity greater than 95%. Details on this clone: Antigen unknown.

The rearrangement uses TRBV27 and TRBJ2-4, with D tentatively TRBD1 or TRBD2 (5 bases each). This clonotype was sampled from a woman between 18 and 29 years old in good health. The specimen sequenced was naive CD4+ T cells from blood. CDR3 coding DNA: TGTGCCAGCAGTTCCCTGTCGGGGCGGAACATTCAGTACTTC. Encoded protein: CASSSLSGRNIQYF.